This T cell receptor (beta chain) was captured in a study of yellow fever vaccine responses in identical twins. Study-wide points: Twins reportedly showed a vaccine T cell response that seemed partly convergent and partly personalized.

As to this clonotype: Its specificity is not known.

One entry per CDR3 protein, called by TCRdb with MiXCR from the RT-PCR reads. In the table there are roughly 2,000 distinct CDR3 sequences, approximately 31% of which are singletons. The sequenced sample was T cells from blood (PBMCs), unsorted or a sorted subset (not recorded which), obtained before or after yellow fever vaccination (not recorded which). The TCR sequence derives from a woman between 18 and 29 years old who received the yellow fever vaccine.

CDR3: CASSIAWTGSGEQFF. In DNA, the CDR3 is TGTGCCAGTAGTATAGCATGGACAGGGAGCGGTGAGCAGTTCTTC. This chain joins TRBV19 and TRBJ2-1, with 8 bases that match TRBD1. J gave up 9 bases and V 1 base, and 8 bases lay outside the gene matches. The CDR3 consists of 15 residues. Germline V gene lookup returns CDR1 LNHDA and CDR2 SQIVND (reference sequence). The full variable domain, with the rest looked up from reference TRBV19 and TRBJ2-1, is DGGITQSPKYLFRKEGQNVTLSCEQNLNHDAMYWYRQDPGQGLRLIYYSQIVNDFQKGDIAEGYSVSREKKESFPLTVTSAQKNPTAFYLCASSIAWTGSGEQFFGPGTRLTVL.